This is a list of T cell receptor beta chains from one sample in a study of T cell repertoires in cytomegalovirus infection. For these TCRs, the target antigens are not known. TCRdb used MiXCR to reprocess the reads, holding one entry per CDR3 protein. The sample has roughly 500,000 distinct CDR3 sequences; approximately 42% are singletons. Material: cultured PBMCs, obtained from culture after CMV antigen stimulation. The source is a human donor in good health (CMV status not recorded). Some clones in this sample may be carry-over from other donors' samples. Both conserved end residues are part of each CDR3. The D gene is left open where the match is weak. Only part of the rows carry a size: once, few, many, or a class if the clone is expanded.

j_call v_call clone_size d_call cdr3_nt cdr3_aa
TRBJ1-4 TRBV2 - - TGTGCCAGCAGTGGGACGGTCGGAGGTGAAAAACTGTTTTTT CASSGTVGGEKLFF
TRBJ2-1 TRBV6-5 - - TGTGCCAGCAGTTACTCGGGCGGACGGGTGAATGAGCAGTTCTTC CASSYSGGRVNEQFF
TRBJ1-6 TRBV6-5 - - TGTGCCAGCAGTTACGGTGGTGGGTTCTCCAATTCACCCCTCCACTTT CASSYGGGFSNSPLHF
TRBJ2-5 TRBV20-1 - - TGCAGCCAGCTGGCTTCGTCAGAGACCCAGTACTTC CSQLASSETQYF
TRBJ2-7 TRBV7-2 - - TGTGCCAGCAGCAGCGGGGACAAGTCCTACGAGCAGTACTTC CASSSGDKSYEQYF
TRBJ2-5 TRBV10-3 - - TGTGCCATCCAGACAGGCCACCAAGAGACCCAGTACTTC CAIQTGHQETQYF
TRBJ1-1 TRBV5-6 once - TGTGCCAGCAGCTTATCAGGGTTCAGGATGAACACTGAAGCTTTCTTT CASSLSGFRMNTEAFF
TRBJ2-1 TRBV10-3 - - TGTGCCATCGGCCCGCTGGGTGGGACCAGCTCCTACAATGAGCAGTTCTTC CAIGPLGGTSSYNEQFF
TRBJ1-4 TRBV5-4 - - TGTGCCAGCAGCCCGGGCCCAAGCGCAACTAATGAAAAACTGTTTTTT CASSPGPSATNEKLFF
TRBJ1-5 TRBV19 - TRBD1 TGTGCCAGTAGTATAGAGGGACAGGGAGGTCTGGGTCAGCCCCAGCATTTT CASSIEGQGGLGQPQHF
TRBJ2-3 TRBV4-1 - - TGCGCCAGCAGCCAAGAGATCGTGTTGGGACAACTTGACACAGATACGCAGTATTTT CASSQEIVLGQLDTDTQYF
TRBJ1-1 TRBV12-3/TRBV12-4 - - TGTGCCAGCACCCCGTCAGGGAAAAAGACTGAAGCTTTCTTT CASTPSGKKTEAFF
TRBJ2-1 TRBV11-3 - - TGTGCCAGCAGCTTACCCTCGGGGGGCCCCGGTGAGCAGTTCTTC CASSLPSGGPGEQFF
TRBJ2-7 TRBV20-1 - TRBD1 TGCAGTGCTAGGACAGGGGCCTACGAGCAGTACTTC CSARTGAYEQYF
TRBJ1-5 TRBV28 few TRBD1 TGTGCCAGCAGTCCGGGACAGGGATATTTGCCCCAGCATTTT CASSPGQGYLPQHF
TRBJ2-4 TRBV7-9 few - TGTGCCAGCGCCAACCCCAAAAACATTCAGTACTTC CASANPKNIQYF
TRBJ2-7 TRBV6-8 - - TGTGCCAGCAACTACGGAGGTTCTTGGGCCTACGAGCAGTACTTC CASNYGGSWAYEQYF
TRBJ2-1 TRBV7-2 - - TGTGCCAGCAGCTTAGCCCTATCCCCCTCCTACAATGAGCAGTTCTTC CASSLALSPSYNEQFF
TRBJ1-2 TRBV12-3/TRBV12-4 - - TGTGCCAGCAGTCCAGGGTTTGCGGGAAGTGGTGGCTACACCTTC CASSPGFAGSGGYTF
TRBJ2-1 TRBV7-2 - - TGTGCCAGCAGCTTCGACAATTTGTACTACAATGAGCAGTTCTTC CASSFDNLYYNEQFF
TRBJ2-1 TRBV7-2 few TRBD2 TGTGCCAGCAGCTTAACGCGGGAGTCTTACAATGAGCAGTTCTTC CASSLTRESYNEQFF
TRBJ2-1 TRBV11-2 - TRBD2 TGTGCCAGCAGCCCCGAGCCTAGCGGGGGGGATGGAGTCGATGAGCAGTTCTTC CASSPEPSGGDGVDEQFF
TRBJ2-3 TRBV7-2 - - TGTGCCAGCAGCTCGAGGCCCACAGATACGCAGTATTTT CASSSRPTDTQYF
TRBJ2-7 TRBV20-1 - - TGCAGTGCTCGGCAAGGGGTGGAATACGAGCAGTACTTC CSARQGVEYEQYF